The clone carrying this T cell receptor (beta chain) was counted only a few times. The target antigen is unknown. TCRdb redid the calling of the reads with MiXCR, one entry per CDR3 protein. The table records approximately 730,000 distinct CDR3 sequences, 30% to 40% of them present only once. This record comes from a study of T cell repertoires in cytomegalovirus infection. The CDR3 covers 14 residues. Germline CDR1 and CDR2: SGHTA and FQGNSA. V was clipped by 5 bases and J by 2 bases, with 11 bases between them. The rearrangement joins TRBV7-2 to TRBJ2-3; D may correspond to TRBD1 or TRBD2 (5 bases each). The input for sequencing was cultured PBMCs, taken from culture after CMV antigen stimulation. The clonotype originates from a human donor in good health (CMV status not recorded). Some clones in this sample may be carry-over from other donors' samples. The CDR3 DNA follows: TGTGCCAGCAGCCCCTGGGGGAACACAGATACGCAGTATTTT. Protein product: CASSPWGNTDTQYF.